The rows below give T cell receptor beta chains drawn from one sample of a study of cytomegalovirus exposure and HLA in healthy donors. The data were produced by immunoSEQ multiplex PCR, yet TCRdb's version contains in-frame clones alone and is incomplete. The repertoire holds about 160,000 clones, with less than 85% as singletons. Source material: PBMCs. Source of these receptors: a man in his 60s in good health and CMV-seronegative. CDR3s include the opening cysteine and the closing phenylalanine or tryptophan. Each record gives: clone size, D gene, J gene, V gene, CDR3 DNA, CDR3 protein. A D gene is named only where the DNA matches it firmly. Part of the rows lack a size; the others show once, few, many or a class for expanded clones.

clone size: -; D gene: TRBD2; J gene: TRBJ2-1; V gene: TRBV5-1; CDR3 DNA: TGCGCCAGCAGCTCTCTAGCGGGCTCCGACAATGAGCAGTTCTTC; CDR3 protein: CASSSLAGSDNEQFF
clone size: -; D gene: -; J gene: TRBJ1-5; V gene: TRBV5-1; CDR3 DNA: TGCGCCAGCAGCCATGTATTAAACGGGAGCAATCAGCCCCAGCATTTT; CDR3 protein: CASSHVLNGSNQPQHF
clone size: -; D gene: TRBD1; J gene: TRBJ2-3; V gene: TRBV5-4; CDR3 DNA: TGTGCCAGCAGCTCCCCGGCCCGGGCGGGACAGGGAGGAACAGATACGCAGTATTTT; CDR3 protein: CASSSPARAGQGGTDTQYF
clone size: -; D gene: -; J gene: TRBJ1-6; V gene: TRBV7-6; CDR3 DNA: TGTGCCAGCAGCTTCGACACCAATTCACCCCTCCACTTT; CDR3 protein: CASSFDTNSPLHF
clone size: -; D gene: TRBD1; J gene: TRBJ1-1; V gene: TRBV25-1; CDR3 DNA: TGTGCCAGCAGAGACAGGGGGCTAAGGGCTGAAGCTTTCTTT; CDR3 protein: CASRDRGLRAEAFF
clone size: -; D gene: -; J gene: TRBJ2-3; V gene: TRBV30; CDR3 DNA: TGTGCCTGGAAGATATACGGGGGTGGCACAGATACGCAGTATTTT; CDR3 protein: CAWKIYGGGTDTQYF
clone size: once; D gene: TRBD1; J gene: TRBJ2-2; V gene: TRBV5-4; CDR3 DNA: TGTGCCAGCAGCCCAAAGGGGGCGCCGGGCACCGGGGAGCTGTTTTTT; CDR3 protein: CASSPKGAPGTGELFF
clone size: -; D gene: -; J gene: TRBJ2-7; V gene: TRBV27; CDR3 DNA: TGTGCCAGCAGCGCTACTCTAGAGGCCCGTCCCTACGAGCAGTACTTC; CDR3 protein: CASSATLEARPYEQYF
clone size: once; D gene: -; J gene: TRBJ2-7; V gene: TRBV7-9; CDR3 DNA: TGTTCCAGCAGCCCTCGAGTCTACGAGCAGTACTTC; CDR3 protein: CSSSPRVYEQYF
clone size: -; D gene: -; J gene: TRBJ2-1; V gene: TRBV13; CDR3 DNA: TGTGCCAGCAGCCCGGGAGAAGCCCGTTCCTACAATGAGCAGTTCTTC; CDR3 protein: CASSPGEARSYNEQFF